The clone carrying this T cell receptor (beta chain) was counted only a few times. Its antigen is undetermined. cDNA prepared by RNA extraction and subsequent reverse transcription served as the template for sequencing. Libraries were prepared by immunoSEQ multiplex PCR; TCRdb keeps only in-frame clonotypes and omits some of them. The profile shows 90,000 to 100,000 clones, 35% to 45% of them singletons. These data belong to a study of CD8+ T cells in alopecia areata. Study outcomes and limitations: Scalp data also include sequences from resident alphabeta T cells of normal skin.

The CDR3 runs to 15 residues. With 0 bases removed from V and 3 bases from J, the gap between germline ends came to 11 bases. Germline V gene data show CDR1 as SGHTA and CDR2 as FQGNSA. Input material: CD4+ T cells sorted from blood. The chain couples TRBV7-2 to TRBJ1-1; possibly TRBD1 for D (5 bases). The clonotype originates from a human donor with alopecia areata. CDR3 DNA sequence: TGTGCCAGCAGCTTAGCCTATCCCAGGGACACTGAAGCTTTCTTT. Translation gives CASSLAYPRDTEAFF. The full variable domain, its missing parts supplied by reference TRBV7-2 and TRBJ1-1, is GAGVSQSPSNKVTEKGKDVELRCDPISGHTALYWYRQSLGQGLEFLIYFQGNSAPDKSGLPSDRFSAERTGGSVSTLTIQRTQQEDSAVYLCASSLAYPRDTEAFFGQGTRLTVV.